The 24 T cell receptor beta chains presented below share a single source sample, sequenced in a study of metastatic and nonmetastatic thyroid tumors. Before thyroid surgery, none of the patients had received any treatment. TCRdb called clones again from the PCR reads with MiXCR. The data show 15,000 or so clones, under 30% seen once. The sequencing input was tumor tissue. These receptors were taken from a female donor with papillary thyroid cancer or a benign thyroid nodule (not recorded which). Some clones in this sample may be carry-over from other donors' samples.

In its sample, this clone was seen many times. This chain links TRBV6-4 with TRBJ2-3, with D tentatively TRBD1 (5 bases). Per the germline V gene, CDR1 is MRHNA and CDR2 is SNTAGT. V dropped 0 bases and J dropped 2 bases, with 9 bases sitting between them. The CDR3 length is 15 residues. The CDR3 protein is CASSDSIGVTDTQYF. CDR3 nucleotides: TGTGCCAGCAGTGACTCTATAGGGGTCACAGATACGCAGTATTTT.

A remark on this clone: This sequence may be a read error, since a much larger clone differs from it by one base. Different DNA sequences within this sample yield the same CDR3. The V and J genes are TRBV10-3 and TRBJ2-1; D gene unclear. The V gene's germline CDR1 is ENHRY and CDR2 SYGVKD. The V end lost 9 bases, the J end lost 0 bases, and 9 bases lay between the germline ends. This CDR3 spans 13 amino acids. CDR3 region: CAIGWNSYNEQFF. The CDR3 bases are TGTGCCATAGGGTGGAACTCCTACAATGAGCAGTTCTTC.

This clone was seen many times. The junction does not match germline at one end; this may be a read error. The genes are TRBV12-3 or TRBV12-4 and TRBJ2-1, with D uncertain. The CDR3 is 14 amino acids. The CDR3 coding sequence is TGTGCCAGCAGTTTAACGATCTCCGACAATGAGCAGTTCTTC. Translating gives CASSLTISDNEQFF.

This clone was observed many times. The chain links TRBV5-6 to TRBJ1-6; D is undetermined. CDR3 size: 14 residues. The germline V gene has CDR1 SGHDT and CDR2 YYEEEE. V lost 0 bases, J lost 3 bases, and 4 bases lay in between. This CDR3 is CASSLDSYNSPLHF. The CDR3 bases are TGTGCCAGCAGCTTGGACAGCTATAATTCACCCCTCCACTTT.

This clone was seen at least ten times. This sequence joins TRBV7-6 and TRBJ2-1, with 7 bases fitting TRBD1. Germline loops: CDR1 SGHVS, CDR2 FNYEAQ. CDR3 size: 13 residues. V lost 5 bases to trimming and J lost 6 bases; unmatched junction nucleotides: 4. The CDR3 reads CASSRAGGNEQFF. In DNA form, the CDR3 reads TGTGCCAGCAGCCGTGCAGGGGGCAATGAGCAGTTCTTC. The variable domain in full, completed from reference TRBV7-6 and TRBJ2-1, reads GAGVSQSPRYKVTKRGQDVALRCDPISGHVSLYWYRQALGQGPEFLTYFNYEAQQDKSGLPNDRFSAERPEGSISTLTIQRTEQRDSAMYRCASSRAGGNEQFFGPGTRLTVL.

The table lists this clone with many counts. The CDR3 bases are TGTGCCAGCAGGCCCCCCGGGACCGCCGAGACCCAGTACTTC. It is translated as CASRPPGTAETQYF. The chain combines TRBV2 with TRBJ2-5; D could derive from TRBD1 or TRBD2 (5 bases each). The CDR3 totals 14 residues. V dropped 6 bases and J dropped 5 bases, with 16 bases sitting between them. Germline CDR1 reads SNHLY; CDR2 reads FYNNEI.

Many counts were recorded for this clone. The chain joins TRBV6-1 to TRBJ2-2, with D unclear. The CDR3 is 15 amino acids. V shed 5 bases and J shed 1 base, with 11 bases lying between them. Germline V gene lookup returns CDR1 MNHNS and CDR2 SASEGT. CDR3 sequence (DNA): TGTGCCAGCAGTAGAAACGCGGAGAACACCGGGGAGCTGTTTTTT. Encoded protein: CASSRNAENTGELFF.

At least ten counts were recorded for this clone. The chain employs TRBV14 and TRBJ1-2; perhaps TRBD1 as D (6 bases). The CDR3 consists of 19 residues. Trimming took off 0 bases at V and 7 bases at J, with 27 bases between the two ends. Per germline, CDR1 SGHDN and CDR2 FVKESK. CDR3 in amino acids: CASSQDSERGVNLRGGYTF. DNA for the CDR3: TGTGCCAGCAGCCAAGATTCGGAAAGAGGGGTCAACCTCAGGGGTGGCTACACCTTC.

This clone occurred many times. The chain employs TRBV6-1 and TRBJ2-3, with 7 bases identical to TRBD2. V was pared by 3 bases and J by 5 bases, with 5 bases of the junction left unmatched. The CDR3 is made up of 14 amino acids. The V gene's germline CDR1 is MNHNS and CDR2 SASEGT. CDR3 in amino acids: CASSEARGGDTQYF. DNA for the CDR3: TGTGCCAGCAGTGAGGCCCGCGGGGGAGATACGCAGTATTTT.

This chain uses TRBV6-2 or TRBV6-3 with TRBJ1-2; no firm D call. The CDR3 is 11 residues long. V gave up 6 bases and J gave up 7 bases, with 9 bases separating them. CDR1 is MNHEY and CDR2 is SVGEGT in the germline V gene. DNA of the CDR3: TGTGCCAGCAGCGGGATGGGTGGCTACACCTTC. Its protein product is CASSGMGGYTF.

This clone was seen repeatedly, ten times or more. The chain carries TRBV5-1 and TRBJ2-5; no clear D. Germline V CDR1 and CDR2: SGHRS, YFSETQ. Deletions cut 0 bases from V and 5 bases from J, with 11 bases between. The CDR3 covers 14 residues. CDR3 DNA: TGCGCCAGCAGCTTGGAGGGCGGAAGGGAGACCCAGTACTTC. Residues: CASSLEGGRETQYF.

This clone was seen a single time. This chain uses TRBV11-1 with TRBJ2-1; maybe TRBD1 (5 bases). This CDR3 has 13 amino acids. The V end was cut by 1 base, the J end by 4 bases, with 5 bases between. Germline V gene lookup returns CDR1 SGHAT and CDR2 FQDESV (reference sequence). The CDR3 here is CASSLDRYNEQFF. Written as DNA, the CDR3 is TGTGCCAGCAGCTTAGACAGGTACAATGAGCAGTTCTTC. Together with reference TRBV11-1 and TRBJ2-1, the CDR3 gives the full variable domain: EAEVAQSPRYKITEKSQAVAFWCDPISGHATLYWYRQILGQGPELLVQFQDESVVDDSQLPKDRFSAERLKGVDSTLKIQPAELGDSAMYLCASSLDRYNEQFFGPGTRLTVL.

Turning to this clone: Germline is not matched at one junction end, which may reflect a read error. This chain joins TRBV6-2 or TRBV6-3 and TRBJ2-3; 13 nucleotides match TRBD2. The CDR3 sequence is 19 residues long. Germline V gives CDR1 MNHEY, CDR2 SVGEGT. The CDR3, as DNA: TGTGCCAGCAGTTACACTAGCGGGGGGGCCTGGGATACCACAGATACTCAGTATTTT. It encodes CASSYTSGGAWDTTDTQYF.

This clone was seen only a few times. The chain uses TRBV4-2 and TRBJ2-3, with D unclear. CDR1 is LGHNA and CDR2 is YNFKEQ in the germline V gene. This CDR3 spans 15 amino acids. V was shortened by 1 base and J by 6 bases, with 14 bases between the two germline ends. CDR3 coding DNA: TGTGCCAGCAGCCAAGGACGAACGGGTCGGGATACGCAGTATTTT. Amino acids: CASSQGRTGRDTQYF.

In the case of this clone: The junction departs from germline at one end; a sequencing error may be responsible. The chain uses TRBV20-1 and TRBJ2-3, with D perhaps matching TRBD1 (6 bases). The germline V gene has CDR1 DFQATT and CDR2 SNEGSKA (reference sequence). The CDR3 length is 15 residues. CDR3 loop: CSAGDRGHLTDTQYF. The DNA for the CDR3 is TGCAGTGCTGGAGACCGGGGACACCTCACAGATACGCAGTATTTT.

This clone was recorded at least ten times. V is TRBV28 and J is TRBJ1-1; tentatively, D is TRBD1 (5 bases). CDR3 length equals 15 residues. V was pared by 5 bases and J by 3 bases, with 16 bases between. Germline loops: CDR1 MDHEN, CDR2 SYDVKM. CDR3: CASSAPRGGDTEAFF. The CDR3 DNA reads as TGTGCCAGCAGTGCCCCGCGGGGAGGGGACACTGAAGCTTTCTTT.

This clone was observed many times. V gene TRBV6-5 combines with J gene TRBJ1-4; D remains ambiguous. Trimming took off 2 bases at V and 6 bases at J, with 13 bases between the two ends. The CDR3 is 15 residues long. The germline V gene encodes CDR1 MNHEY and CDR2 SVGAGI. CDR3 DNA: TGTGCCAGCAGTTACCTCAATGGGCACTATGAAAAACTGTTTTTT. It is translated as CASSYLNGHYEKLFF.

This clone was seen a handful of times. CDR3 in amino acids: CAGSSQLREQYV. CDR3 in DNA: TGTGCCGGCAGTTCGCAACTACGGGAGCAGTACGTC. This chain uses TRBV6-5 with TRBJ2-7; no clear D gene. Germline CDR1 is MNHEY and CDR2 is SVGAGI. CDR3 length equals 12 residues.

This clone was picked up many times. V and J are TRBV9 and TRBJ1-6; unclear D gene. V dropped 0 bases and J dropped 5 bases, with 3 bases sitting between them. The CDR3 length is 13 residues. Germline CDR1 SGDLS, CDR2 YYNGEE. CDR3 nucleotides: TGTGCCAGCAGCGTAGACAATAATTCACCCCTCCACTTT. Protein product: CASSVDNNSPLHF. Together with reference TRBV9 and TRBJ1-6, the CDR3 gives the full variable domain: DSGVTQTPKHLITATGQRVTLRCSPRSGDLSVYWYQQSLDQGLQFLIQYYNGEERAKGNILERFSAQQFPDLHSELNLSSLELGDSALYFCASSVDNNSPLHFGNGTRLTVT.

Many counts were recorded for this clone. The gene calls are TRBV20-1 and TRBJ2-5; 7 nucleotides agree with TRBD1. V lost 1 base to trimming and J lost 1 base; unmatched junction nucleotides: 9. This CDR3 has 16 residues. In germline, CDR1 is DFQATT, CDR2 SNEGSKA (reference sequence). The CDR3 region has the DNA TGCAGTGCTAGAGGAGTACCCGGGGACAGCCAAGAGACCCAGTACTTC. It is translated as CSARGVPGDSQETQYF.

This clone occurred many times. The CDR3 protein is CASSPGQRNSPLHF. The CDR3 region has the DNA TGTGCCAGCTCACCAGGGCAGAGGAATTCACCCCTCCACTTT. The genes are TRBV18 and TRBJ1-6; no definite D call. Between the trimmed V and J ends, which lost 2 bases and 7 bases, there was a span of 9 bases. CDR3 size: 14 residues. Germline loops: CDR1 KGHSH, CDR2 LQKENI.

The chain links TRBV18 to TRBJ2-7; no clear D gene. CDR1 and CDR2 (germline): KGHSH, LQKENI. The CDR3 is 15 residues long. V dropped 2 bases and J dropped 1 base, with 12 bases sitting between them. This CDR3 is CASSPSRVGSYEQYF. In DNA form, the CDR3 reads TGTGCCAGCTCACCATCAAGGGTAGGGTCCTACGAGCAGTACTTC.

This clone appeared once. The CDR3: CASSPELGRGRNQPQHF. CDR3 bases: TGTGCCAGCTCACCCGAACTCGGTAGGGGACGCAATCAGCCCCAGCATTTT. The chain links TRBV18 to TRBJ1-5; possible D gene TRBD1, 5 bases. This CDR3 is built from 17 residues. Germline CDR1 is KGHSH and CDR2 is LQKENI. V was shortened by 3 bases and J by 2 bases, with 17 bases between the two germline ends. Based on the CDR3 plus reference TRBV18 and TRBJ1-5, the full variable domain is NAGVMQNPRHLVRRRGQEARLRCSPMKGHSHVYWYRQLPEEGLKFMVYLQKENIIDESGMPKERFSAEFPKEGPSILRIQQVVRGDSAAYFCASSPELGRGRNQPQHFGDGTRLSIL.

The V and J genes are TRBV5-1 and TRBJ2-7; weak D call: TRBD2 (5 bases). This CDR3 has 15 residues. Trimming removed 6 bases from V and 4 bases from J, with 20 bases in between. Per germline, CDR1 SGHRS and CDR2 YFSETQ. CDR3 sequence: CASNPSPGEFYEQYF. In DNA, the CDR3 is TGCGCCAGCAACCCATCTCCCGGGGAGTTTTACGAGCAGTACTTC.